This T cell receptor (beta chain) was sequenced for a study of blood T cell repertoires in COVID-19. Profiled with immunoSEQ multiplex PCR; TCRdb holds only in-frame clones, not every one. The sample has roughly 200,000 clones, around four fifths seen once. This CDR3 spans 14 amino acids. With 1 base clipped from V and 11 bases from J, the junction kept 5 bases outside the gene matches. The germline CDR1 and CDR2 sequences are SGHTA and FQGNSA. In this sample, this clone turned up once. The TCR comes from an elderly woman with active or convalescent COVID-19. V gene TRBV7-2 combines with J gene TRBJ1-5; 10 nucleotides agree with TRBD1. Sequencing was performed on peripheral blood. The CDR3 here is CASSLGQGARAQHF. Written as DNA, the CDR3 is TGTGCCAGCAGCTTAGGACAGGGGGCGAGGGCCCAGCATTTT.